A single sample gave rise to the 11 T cell receptor beta chains below, sequenced in a study of blood T cell repertoires in COVID-19. Only in-frame clones appear in the TCRdb table, and some are missing; sequencing was by immunoSEQ multiplex PCR. The sample consists of roughly 150,000 clones, 80% of them appearing once. The specimen sequenced was PBMCs or T cells enriched from blood (not recorded which). These receptor sequences come from a woman aged 55 to 70 who had recovered from COVID-19.

The V and J genes are TRBV5-1 and TRBJ2-5; TRBD2 matches at 12 bases. CDR1 and CDR2 (germline): SGHRS, YFSETQ. The CDR3 length is 16 residues. The trim removed 4 bases at V and 1 base at J, leaving 5 bases unmatched. Here the CDR3 DNA reads TGCGCCAGCAGCCCACGGACTAGCGGGGCCCAAGAGACCCAGTACTTC. Translation: CASSPRTSGAQETQYF.

The chain uses TRBV18 and TRBJ1-6; D uncertain. The CDR3 contains 15 residues. Trimming took 3 bases from V and 8 from J, leaving 14 bases between them. CDR1 is KGHSH and CDR2 is LQKENI in the germline V gene. CDR3 sequence (DNA): TGTGCCAGCTCACCTATGGGCGCAGAAGATTCACCCCTCCACTTT. Translation gives CASSPMGAEDSPLHF.

This clone was detected only a few times. In nucleotides, the CDR3 is TGTGCCAGCAGCTTAGGGGAGTTAACCTACGAGCAGTACTTC. Protein: CASSLGELTYEQYF. The chain carries TRBV7-6 and TRBJ2-7; TRBD2 is a possible D gene (5 bases). Trimming shortened V by 1 base and J by 2 bases, and 9 bases separated the two germline ends. This CDR3 has 14 amino acids. CDR1 SGHVS and CDR2 FNYEAQ come from the germline V gene.

The gene calls are TRBV29-1 and TRBJ2-1; perhaps TRBD1 as D (5 bases). Germline V gene sequence: CDR1 SQVTM, CDR2 ANQGSEA. The length of the CDR3 is 15 residues. V was trimmed by 4 bases and J by 5 bases, leaving 18 bases between them. The CDR3 DNA is TGCAGCGTTGTATTCTTCCAGACAGCCCACAATGAGCAGTTCTTC. This translates into CSVVFFQTAHNEQFF.

The rearrangement links TRBV5-6 to TRBJ1-1, with TRBD1 identical over 7 bases. The CDR3 runs to 14 residues. V was pared by 4 bases and J by 5 bases, with 8 bases of the junction left unmatched. In germline, CDR1 is SGHDT, CDR2 YYEEEE. CDR3: CASSPEGGATEAFF. The DNA for the CDR3 is TGTGCCAGCAGCCCCGAAGGGGGCGCGACTGAAGCTTTCTTT.

This sequence joins TRBV5-5 and TRBJ1-3; TRBD1 is a possible D gene (6 bases). There are 14 residues in the CDR3. In germline, CDR1 is SGHKS, CDR2 YYEKEE (reference sequence). Trimming left V 0 bases short and J 5 bases short, with 9 bases between. CDR3: CASSLVGGRNTIYF. The CDR3 region has the DNA TGTGCCAGCAGCTTGGTTGGGGGCAGAAACACCATATATTTT.

This chain joins TRBV25-1 and TRBJ2-5, with a weak D call TRBD1 (7 bases). The ends were cut back, 9 bases at V and 2 bases at J, with 16 bases in the middle. CDR3 length: 14 amino acids. Germline-derived CDR1 and CDR2 are MGHDK and SYGVNS. The CDR3 nucleotides are TGTGCCAGTGGAGGGGGCTTACTGCAAGAGACCCAGTACTTC. Its protein product is CASGGGLLQETQYF.

This CDR3 reads CAISESNFYSTDTQYF. CDR3 coding DNA: TGTGCCATCAGTGAGTCGAACTTCTACAGCACAGATACGCAGTATTTT. The chain joins TRBV10-3 to TRBJ2-3; no definite D call. The CDR3 consists of 16 residues. The germline gives CDR1 ENHRY, CDR2 SYGVKD. V lost 0 bases to trimming and J lost 0 bases, with 10 bases between them.

This clone was seen just once. The chain couples TRBV3-1 (or the pseudogene TRBV3-2) to TRBJ1-4, with 9 bases aligning to TRBD1. CDR3 size: 16 residues. From germline, CDR1 is LGHDT and CDR2 YNNKEL (reference sequence). V was pared by 3 bases and J by 3 bases, with 5 bases of the junction left unmatched. For the CDR3, the DNA is TGTGCCAGCAGCCATAACAGGGGGCTTTCTAATGAAAAACTGTTTTTT. Encoded protein: CASSHNRGLSNEKLFF.

The rearrangement links TRBV19 to TRBJ2-2; TRBD2 is a possible D gene (5 bases). CDR1 is LNHDA, CDR2 SQIVND, per germline (reference sequence). CDR3 length equals 14 residues. The ends were cut back, 3 bases at V and 7 bases at J, with 12 bases in the middle. Here the CDR3 DNA reads TGTGCCAGTAGTATGAGTCTGGGGAGCGGGGAGCTGTTTTTT. This gives the protein CASSMSLGSGELFF. The whole variable domain, filled in from reference TRBV19 and TRBJ2-2, reads DGGITQSPKYLFRKEGQNVTLSCEQNLNHDAMYWYRQDPGQGLRLIYYSQIVNDFQKGDIAEGYSVSREKKESFPLTVTSAQKNPTAFYLCASSMSLGSGELFFGEGSRLTVL.

This clone has a single count. The V call is TRBV7-6, the J call TRBJ2-1, with 13 bases aligning to TRBD2. Per germline, CDR1 SGHVS and CDR2 FNYEAQ. The length of the CDR3 is 18 residues. The ends lost 0 bases at V and 5 bases at J; junction bases unmatched: 7. The CDR3 is CASSLAPGLAGSNNEQFF. CDR3 DNA: TGTGCCAGCAGCTTAGCGCCGGGACTAGCGGGGAGTAACAATGAGCAGTTCTTC.